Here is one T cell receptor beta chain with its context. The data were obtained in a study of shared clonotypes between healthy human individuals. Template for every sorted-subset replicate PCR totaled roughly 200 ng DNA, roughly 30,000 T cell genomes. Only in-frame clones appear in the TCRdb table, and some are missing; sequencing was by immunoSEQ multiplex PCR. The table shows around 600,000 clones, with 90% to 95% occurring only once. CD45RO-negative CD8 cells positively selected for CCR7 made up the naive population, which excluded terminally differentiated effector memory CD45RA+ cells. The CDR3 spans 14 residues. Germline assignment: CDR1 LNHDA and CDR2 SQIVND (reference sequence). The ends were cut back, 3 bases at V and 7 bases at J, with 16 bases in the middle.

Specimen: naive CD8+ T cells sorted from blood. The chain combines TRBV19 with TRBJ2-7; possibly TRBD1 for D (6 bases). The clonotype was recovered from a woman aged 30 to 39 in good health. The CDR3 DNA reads TGTGCCAGTAGTATGAACCGGGACACGAGGGAGCAGTACTTC. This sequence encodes CASSMNRDTREQYF.